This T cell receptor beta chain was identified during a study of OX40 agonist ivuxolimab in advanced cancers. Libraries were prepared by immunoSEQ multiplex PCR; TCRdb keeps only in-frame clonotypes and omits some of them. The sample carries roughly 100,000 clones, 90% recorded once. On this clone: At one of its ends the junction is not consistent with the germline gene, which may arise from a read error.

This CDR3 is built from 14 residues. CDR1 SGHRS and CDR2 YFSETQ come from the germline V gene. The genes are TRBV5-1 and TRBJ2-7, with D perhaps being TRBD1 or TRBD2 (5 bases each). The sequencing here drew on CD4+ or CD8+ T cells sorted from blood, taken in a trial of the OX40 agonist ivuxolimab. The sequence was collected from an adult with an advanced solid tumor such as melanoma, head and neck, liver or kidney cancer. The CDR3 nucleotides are TGCGCCAGCGGCTTCTGGGACGGGGACTACGAGCAGTACTTC. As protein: CASGFWDGDYEQYF. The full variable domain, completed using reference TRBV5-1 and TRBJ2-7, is KAGVTQTPRYLIKTRGQQVTLSCSPISGHRSVSWYQQTPGQGLQFLFEYFSETQRNKGNFPGRFSGRQFSNSRSEMNVSTLELGDSALYLCASGFWDGDYEQYFGPGTRLTVT.